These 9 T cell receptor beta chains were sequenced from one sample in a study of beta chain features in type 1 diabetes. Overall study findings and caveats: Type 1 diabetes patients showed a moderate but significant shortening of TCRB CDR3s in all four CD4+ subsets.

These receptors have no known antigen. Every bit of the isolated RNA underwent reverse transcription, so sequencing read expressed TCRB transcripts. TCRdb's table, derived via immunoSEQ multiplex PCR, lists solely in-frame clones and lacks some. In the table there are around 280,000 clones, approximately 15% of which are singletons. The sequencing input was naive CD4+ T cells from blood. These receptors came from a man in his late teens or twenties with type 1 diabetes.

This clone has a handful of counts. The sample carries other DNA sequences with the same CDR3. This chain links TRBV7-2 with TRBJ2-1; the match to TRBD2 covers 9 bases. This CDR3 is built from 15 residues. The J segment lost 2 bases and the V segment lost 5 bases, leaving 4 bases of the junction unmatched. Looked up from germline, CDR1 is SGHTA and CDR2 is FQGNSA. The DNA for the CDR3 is TGTGCCAGCAGCCCCAGCGGGGGGCCCTACAATGAGCAGTTCTTC. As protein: CASSPSGGPYNEQFF.

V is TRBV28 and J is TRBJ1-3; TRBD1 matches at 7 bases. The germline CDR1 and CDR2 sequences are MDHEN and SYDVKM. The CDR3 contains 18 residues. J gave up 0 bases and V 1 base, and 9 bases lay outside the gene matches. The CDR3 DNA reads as TGTGCCAGCAGTTTATCCTTTGGACAGGCCAACTCTGGAAACACCATATATTTT. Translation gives CASSLSFGQANSGNTIYF.

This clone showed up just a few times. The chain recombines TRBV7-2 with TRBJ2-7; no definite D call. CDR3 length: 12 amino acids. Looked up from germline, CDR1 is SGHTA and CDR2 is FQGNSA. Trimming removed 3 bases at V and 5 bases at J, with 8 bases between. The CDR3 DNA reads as TGTGCCAGCAGCTTCTCGATAGACGAGCAGTACTTC. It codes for CASSFSIDEQYF.

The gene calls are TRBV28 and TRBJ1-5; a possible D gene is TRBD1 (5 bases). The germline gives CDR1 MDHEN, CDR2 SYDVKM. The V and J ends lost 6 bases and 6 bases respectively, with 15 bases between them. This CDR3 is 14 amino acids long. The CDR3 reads CASSGPGKSQPQHF. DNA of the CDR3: TGTGCCAGCAGCGGTCCAGGGAAGTCTCAGCCCCAGCATTTT. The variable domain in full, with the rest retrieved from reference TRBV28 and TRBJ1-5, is DVKVTQSSRYLVKRTGEKVFLECVQDMDHENMFWYRQDPGLGLRLIYFSYDVKMKEKGDIPEGYSVSREKKERFSLILESASTNQTSMYLCASSGPGKSQPQHFGDGTRLSIL.

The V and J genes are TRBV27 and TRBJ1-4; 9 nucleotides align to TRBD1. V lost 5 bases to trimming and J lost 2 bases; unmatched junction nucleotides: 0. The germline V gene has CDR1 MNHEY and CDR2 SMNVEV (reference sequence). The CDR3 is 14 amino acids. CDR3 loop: CASSGTGTNEKLFF. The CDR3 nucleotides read TGTGCCAGCAGTGGGACAGGGACTAATGAAAAACTGTTTTTT.

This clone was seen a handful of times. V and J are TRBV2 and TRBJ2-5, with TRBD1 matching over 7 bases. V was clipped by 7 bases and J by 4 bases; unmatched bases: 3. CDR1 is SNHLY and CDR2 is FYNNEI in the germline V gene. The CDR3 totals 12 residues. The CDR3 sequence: CASKGGRETQYF. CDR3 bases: TGTGCCAGCAAAGGGGGCCGAGAGACCCAGTACTTC.

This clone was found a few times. CDR3 protein: CAISSSYEQYF. CDR3 nucleotide sequence: TGTGCCATCAGCAGCTCCTACGAGCAGTACTTC. The gene calls are TRBV10-3 and TRBJ2-7; D not certain. V gave up 6 bases and J gave up 0 bases, with 3 bases separating them. The CDR3 length is 11 residues. Per germline, CDR1 ENHRY and CDR2 SYGVKD.

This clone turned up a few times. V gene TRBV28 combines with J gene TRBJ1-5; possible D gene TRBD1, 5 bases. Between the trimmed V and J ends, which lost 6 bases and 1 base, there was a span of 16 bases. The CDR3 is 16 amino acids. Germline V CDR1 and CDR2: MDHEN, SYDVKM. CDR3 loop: CASRSHGGASNQPQHF. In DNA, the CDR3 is TGTGCCAGCAGATCGCACGGGGGTGCGAGCAATCAGCCCCAGCATTTT. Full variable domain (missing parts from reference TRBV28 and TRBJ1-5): DVKVTQSSRYLVKRTGEKVFLECVQDMDHENMFWYRQDPGLGLRLIYFSYDVKMKEKGDIPEGYSVSREKKERFSLILESASTNQTSMYLCASRSHGGASNQPQHFGDGTRLSIL.

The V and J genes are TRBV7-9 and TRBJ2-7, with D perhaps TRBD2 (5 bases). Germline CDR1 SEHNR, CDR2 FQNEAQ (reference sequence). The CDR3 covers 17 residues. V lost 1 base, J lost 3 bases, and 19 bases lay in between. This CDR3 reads CASSLVRVNRLLYEQYF. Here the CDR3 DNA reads TGTGCCAGCAGCTTAGTGCGAGTGAACAGACTACTCTACGAGCAGTACTTC.